This note documents a single TCR beta chain sequence. Original processing notes: Quantification of nucleated cells was approximated via reference gene primer amplification. Only in-frame clones appear in the TCRdb table, and some are missing; sequencing was by immunoSEQ multiplex PCR. For V, J and clone size, that table is used; D and trimming come from the DNA. The sample records 310,000 or so clones, around 87% being singletons. Per the germline V gene, CDR1 is SGHTA and CDR2 is FQGTGA. The CDR3 loop spans 14 amino acids. Germline trimming cut 5 bases from V and 6 bases from J; bases unmatched to any gene: 7. The data originate from a study of blood T cell repertoires in COVID-19. About the research overall: Whether acute or convalescent, the COVID-19 samples came from the United States, Italy and Spain. PBMCs, B-cell-depleted T cells, or T cells provided the cDNA or gDNA that made up the material.

This chain uses TRBV7-3 with TRBJ2-3; 8 nucleotides align to TRBD1. The source of this sequence is a man aged 50 to 59 with active or convalescent COVID-19. The sequencing sample was made of peripheral blood. This chain's CDR3 is CASSPGQGWDTQYF. CDR3 DNA sequence: TGTGCCAGCAGCCCCGGACAGGGTTGGGATACGCAGTATTTT. Full variable domain (remainder filled in from reference TRBV7-3 and TRBJ2-3): GAGVSQTPSNKVTEKGKYVELRCDPISGHTALYWYRQSLGQGPEFLIYFQGTGAADDSGLPNDRFFAVRPEGSVSTLKIQRTERGDSAVYLCASSPGQGWDTQYFGPGTRLTVL.